This T cell receptor beta chain was identified in a study of cytomegalovirus exposure and HLA in healthy donors. Study-level background: Researchers previously reported finding fewer than 140 million unique TCR beta sequences from about 200 million T cells.

Deletions cut 5 bases from V and 1 base from J, with 12 bases between. Germline V gives CDR1 SGHDN, CDR2 FVKESK. The length of the CDR3 is 14 residues. Findings and limits, study-wide: Later analysis associated a missense DCLRE1C variant with TCR beta V- and J-gene trimming. Some V segments (TRBV6-2 and TRBV6-3 among them) were excluded as indistinguishable.

Concerning this clone: Its antigen remains unknown.

Primers: 60 Vbeta forward and 13 Jbeta reverse. Profiled with immunoSEQ multiplex PCR; TCRdb holds only in-frame clones, not every one. Of around 200,000 clones detected, 70% appear once; the ten largest clones hold 2.6%. This TCR was recovered from a man aged 40-49 years in good health and CMV-seropositive. Sequenced input: PBMCs. The genes are TRBV14 and TRBJ2-7, with D possibly matching TRBD1 (5 bases). This chain's CDR3 is CASSSQGFSYEQYF. The CDR3 coding sequence is TGTGCCAGCAGCTCCCAGGGCTTTTCCTACGAGCAGTACTTC.